Presented here are 7 T cell receptor beta chains from one specimen sequenced in a study of T cells in Graves' hyperthyroidism and ophthalmopathy. TCR beta CDR3 regions were amplified from RNA. The TCR CDR3 was amplified in a first-round RT-PCR using the HTBI primer set. TCRdb re-called the multiplex PCR reads through MiXCR, storing one row per CDR3 protein. The repertoire holds 300,000 to 450,000 distinct CDR3 sequences, with roughly 14% as singletons. Input material: blood. These receptor sequences come from a woman aged 18-29 years with Graves' hyperthyroidism that later progressed to Graves' ophthalmopathy.

This clonotype was found many times. This chain uses TRBV24-1 with TRBJ2-5, with D perhaps matching TRBD1 (6 bases). The CDR3 length is 15 residues. Germline V lookup: CDR1 KGHDR, CDR2 SFDVKD. Trimming cost V 4 bases and J 3 bases, with 14 bases left between them. CDR3 loop: CATSDLGGQEETQYF. Written as DNA, the CDR3 is TGTGCCACCAGTGACTTAGGGGGACAAGAAGAGACCCAGTACTTC.

There are many counts of this clonotype. V and J are TRBV28 and TRBJ1-2, with unresolved D. The V and J ends lost 4 bases and 2 bases respectively, with 14 bases between them. Per germline, CDR1 MDHEN and CDR2 SYDVKM. This CDR3 is 15 amino acids long. CDR3: CASSSPGSPNYGYTF. For the CDR3, the DNA is TGTGCCAGCAGTTCACCGGGGTCTCCAAACTATGGCTACACCTTC.

There are a few counts of this clonotype. This chain links TRBV7-9 with TRBJ2-1; TRBD2 agrees at 13 bases. The ends lost 4 bases at V and 2 bases at J; junction bases unmatched: 11. The germline V gene has CDR1 SEHNR and CDR2 FQNEAQ (reference sequence). The CDR3 runs to 19 residues. CDR3: CASSSPGLAGKRAYNEQFF. In nucleotides, the CDR3 is TGTGCCAGCAGCTCCCCGGGACTAGCGGGAAAGAGGGCCTACAATGAGCAGTTCTTC.

This clonotype has ten or more counts. This chain links TRBV7-9 with TRBJ2-3; D is unclear. Germline V gene data show CDR1 as SEHNR and CDR2 as FQNEAQ (reference sequence). The ends were cut back, 1 base at V and 10 bases at J, with 6 bases in the middle. CDR3 length: 11 amino acids. The CDR3 loop reads CASSLDIAQYF. DNA for the CDR3: TGTGCCAGCAGCTTAGATATAGCGCAGTATTTT.

This clonotype was observed many times. V usage is TRBV6-1 and J usage is TRBJ1-5; D ambiguous. Germline V lookup: CDR1 MNHNS, CDR2 SASEGT. V was pared by 0 bases and J by 0 bases, with 6 bases between. This CDR3 region has 15 residues. CDR3 protein: CASSEARASNQPQHF. The CDR3 coding sequence is TGTGCCAGCAGTGAAGCGCGAGCTAGCAATCAGCCCCAGCATTTT.

This clonotype appeared many times. The chain couples TRBV20-1 to TRBJ2-5, with 7 bases identical to TRBD1. There are 15 residues in the CDR3. V was pared by 4 bases and J by 4 bases, with 12 bases of the junction left unmatched. Germline CDR1 DFQATT, CDR2 SNEGSKA (reference sequence). The CDR3 DNA reads as TGCAGTGCTACGCCGGGACAGAGGGGAACAGAGACCCAGTACTTC. Its translation: CSATPGQRGTETQYF.

The J gene is TRBJ2-7, the V gene TRBV4-1; TRBD2 matches 13 bases. V trimming: 5 bases; J trimming: 4 bases; junction bases outside the gene matches: 5. CDR1 and CDR2 from the germline V gene are MGHRA and YSYEKL. This CDR3 contains 15 residues. The CDR3 spells CASSWTSGRGYEQYF. Here the CDR3 DNA reads TGCGCCAGCAGCTGGACTAGCGGGAGAGGATACGAGCAGTACTTC.